This T cell receptor beta chain was sequenced during a study of T cell responses to AZD1222 COVID-19 vaccine. Study-level results: Spike-spanning, vaccine-associated CD4 TCRs were dominant at 160-218 and 743-854. Sampled repertoires all dated from after the peak T cell response. Donor demographics were predominantly white British with a female majority; clonal diversity may be underestimated.

The CDR3 consists of 15 residues. Germline V gives CDR1 SGHRS, CDR2 YFSETQ. V lost 0 bases and J lost 0, with 6 bases in between. Sequencing was performed with immunoSEQ multiplex PCR; in TCRdb, only in-frame clones are kept and a portion is missing. Here the sample spans roughly 98,000 clones, less than 85% being singletons. Remarks on this clone: The antigen remains undetermined.

The sample consisted of peripheral blood, taken 28 days after the second AZD1222 dose. V is TRBV5-1 and J is TRBJ2-2; D uncertain. The origin of this receptor is an adult who received the AZD1222 COVID-19 vaccine. The CDR3 loop is CASSLVQTNTGELFF. CDR3 in DNA: TGCGCCAGCAGCTTGGTCCAAACGAACACCGGGGAGCTGTTTTTT.